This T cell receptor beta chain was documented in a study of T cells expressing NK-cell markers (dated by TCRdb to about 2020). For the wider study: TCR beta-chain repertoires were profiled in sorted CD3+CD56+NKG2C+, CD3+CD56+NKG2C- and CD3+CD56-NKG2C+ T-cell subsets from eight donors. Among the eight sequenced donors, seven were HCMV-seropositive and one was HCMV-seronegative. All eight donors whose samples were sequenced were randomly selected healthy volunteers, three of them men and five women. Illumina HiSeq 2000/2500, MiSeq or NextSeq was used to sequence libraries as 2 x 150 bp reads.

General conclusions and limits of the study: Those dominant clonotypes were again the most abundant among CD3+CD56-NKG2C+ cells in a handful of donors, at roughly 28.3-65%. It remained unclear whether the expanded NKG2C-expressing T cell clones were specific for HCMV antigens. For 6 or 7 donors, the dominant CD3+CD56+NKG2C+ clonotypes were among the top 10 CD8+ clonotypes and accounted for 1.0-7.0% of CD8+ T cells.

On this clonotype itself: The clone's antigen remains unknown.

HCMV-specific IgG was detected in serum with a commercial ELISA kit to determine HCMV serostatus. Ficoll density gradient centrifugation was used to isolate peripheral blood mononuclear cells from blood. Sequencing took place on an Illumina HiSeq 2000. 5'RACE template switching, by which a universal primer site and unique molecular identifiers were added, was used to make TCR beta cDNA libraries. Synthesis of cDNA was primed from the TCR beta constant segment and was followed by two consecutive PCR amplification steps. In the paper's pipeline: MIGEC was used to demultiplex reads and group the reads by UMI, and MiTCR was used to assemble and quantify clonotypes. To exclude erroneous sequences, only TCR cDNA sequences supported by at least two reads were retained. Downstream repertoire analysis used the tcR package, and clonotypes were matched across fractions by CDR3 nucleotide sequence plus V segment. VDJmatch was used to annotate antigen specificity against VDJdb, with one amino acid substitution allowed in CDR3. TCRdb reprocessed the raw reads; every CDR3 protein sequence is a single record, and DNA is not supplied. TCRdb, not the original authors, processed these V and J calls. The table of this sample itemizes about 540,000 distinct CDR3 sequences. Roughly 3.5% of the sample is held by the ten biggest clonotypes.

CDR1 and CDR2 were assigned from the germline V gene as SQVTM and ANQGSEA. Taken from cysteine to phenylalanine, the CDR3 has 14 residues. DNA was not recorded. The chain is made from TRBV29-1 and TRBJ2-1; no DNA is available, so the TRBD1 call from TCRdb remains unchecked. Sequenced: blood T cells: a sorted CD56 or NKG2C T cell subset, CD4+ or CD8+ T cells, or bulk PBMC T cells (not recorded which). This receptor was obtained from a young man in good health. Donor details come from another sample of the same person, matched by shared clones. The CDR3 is CSVGPGQALNEQFF.